This TCR beta chain was identified during a study of T cells in Graves' hyperthyroidism and ophthalmopathy. Amplified TCR beta CDR3 regions came from RNA transcripts. The primer set for the first-round RT-PCR of the TCR CDR3 was HTBI. TCRdb ran MiXCR on the multiplex PCR reads and lists one entry per CDR3 protein. The profile shows hundreds of thousands of distinct CDR3 sequences, roughly 40% of them singletons. V lost 7 bases and J 6 bases, leaving 16 bases between the germline ends. Germline V gene data show CDR1 as SGHTA and CDR2 as FQGNSA. This CDR3 is 14 amino acids long. This clonotype has at least ten counts.

V is TRBV7-2 and J is TRBJ1-5; tentatively, D is TRBD1 (5 bases). This sequence originates from a man aged 18-30 years with Graves' hyperthyroidism. The sequenced sample was blood. The CDR3 spells CASTQGTGVQPQHF. CDR3 in DNA: TGTGCCAGCACCCAGGGTACGGGGGTTCAGCCCCAGCATTTT.